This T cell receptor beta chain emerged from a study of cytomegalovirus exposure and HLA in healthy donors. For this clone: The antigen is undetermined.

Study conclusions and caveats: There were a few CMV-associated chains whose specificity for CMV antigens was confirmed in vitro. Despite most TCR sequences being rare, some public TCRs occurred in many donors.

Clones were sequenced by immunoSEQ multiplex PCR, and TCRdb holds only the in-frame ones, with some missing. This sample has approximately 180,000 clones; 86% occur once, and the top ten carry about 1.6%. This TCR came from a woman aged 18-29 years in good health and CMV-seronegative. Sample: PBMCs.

DNA for the CDR3: TGTGCCAGCAGCTTAAGCCCTTACTTGGACAGGGACGCCCTCCACTTT. This sequence encodes CASSLSPYLDRDALHF. The chain joins TRBV7-3 to TRBJ1-6; TRBD1 matches at 8 bases. CDR3 length equals 16 residues. The junction had 13 bases not matched to a gene; V was cut back by 1 base and J by 14 bases. Germline lookup yields CDR1 SGHTA and CDR2 FQGTGA.